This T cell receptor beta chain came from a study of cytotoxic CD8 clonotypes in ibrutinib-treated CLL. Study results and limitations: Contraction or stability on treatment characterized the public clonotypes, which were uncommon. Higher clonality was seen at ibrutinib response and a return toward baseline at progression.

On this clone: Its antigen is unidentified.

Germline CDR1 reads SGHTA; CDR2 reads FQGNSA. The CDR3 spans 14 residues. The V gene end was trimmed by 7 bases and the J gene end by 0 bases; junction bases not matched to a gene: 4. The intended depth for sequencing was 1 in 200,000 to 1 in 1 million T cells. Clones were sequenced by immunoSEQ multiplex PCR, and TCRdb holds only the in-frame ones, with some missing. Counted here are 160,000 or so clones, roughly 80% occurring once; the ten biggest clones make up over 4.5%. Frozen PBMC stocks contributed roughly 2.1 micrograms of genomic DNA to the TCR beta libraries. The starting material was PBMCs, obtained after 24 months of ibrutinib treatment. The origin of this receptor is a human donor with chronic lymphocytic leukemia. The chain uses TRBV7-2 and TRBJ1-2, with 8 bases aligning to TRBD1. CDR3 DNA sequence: TGTGCCAGCACCCTACAGGGGGCTAACTATGGCTACACCTTC. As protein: CASTLQGANYGYTF.